This TCR beta chain was sequenced in a study of CD8+ T cells in alopecia areata. Study-wide points: Lesional scalp, notably in alopecia totalis/universalis, had clonality above that of normal scalp.

Treatment in this sample: oral pan-JAK inhibitor, 5-10 mg twice daily. Both peripheral blood and punch biopsies of lesional scalp skin were obtained from patients who had alopecia areata. Both CD4+ and CD8+ T cells were separated by sorting PBMCs. Only a few counts were recorded for this clone. What it recognizes is unknown. Sequencing used cDNA as its template, made by extracting RNA and reverse transcribing it. Data came from immunoSEQ multiplex PCR; TCRdb stores just in-frame clones and leaves some out. The data contain around 210,000 clones, 55% to 70% of them singletons. The starting material was CD4+ T cells sorted from blood, obtained at week 4, from a patient treated with tofacitinib. The sequence came from a human donor with alopecia areata.

The CDR3 DNA is TGTGCCATCAGTGAGTCCCGTGATGAGCAGTTCTTC. It translates to CAISESRDEQFF. The chain carries TRBV10-3 and TRBJ2-1, with no clear D. The CDR3 length is 12 residues. The germline gives CDR1 ENHRY, CDR2 SYGVKD. Trimming left V 0 bases short and J 8 bases short, with 5 bases between.